A single sample is the source of the 22 T cell receptor beta chains below, sequenced in a study of cytomegalovirus exposure and HLA in healthy donors. 13 Jbeta primers and 60 Vbeta primers were used for the PCR. Method: immunoSEQ multiplex PCR; TCRdb's copy keeps in-frame clones and lacks some. This sample has under 150,000 clones, with around 72% found just once. The sequenced material came from PBMCs. These receptors all stem from a man aged 45-60 years in good health and CMV-seropositive.

The gene calls are TRBV6-1 and TRBJ1-1; 11 bases agree with TRBD1. Trimming took 4 bases from V and 5 from J; bases not matched to a gene: 3. The V gene's germline CDR1 is MNHNS and CDR2 SASEGT. This CDR3 is built from 14 residues. The CDR3, as DNA: TGTGCCAGCAGTGGGGGACAGGGGGGAACTGAAGCTTTCTTT. Amino acids: CASSGGQGGTEAFF.

In its sample, this clone was seen a few times. V and J are TRBV21-1 and TRBJ2-7; the table's TRBD2 call for D was not verified on the DNA. TRBV21-1 is an annotated pseudogene. The CDR3 length is 13 residues. The CDR3 coding sequence is TGTGCCAGCAGCAAAAGGAGGGCCGACGAGCAGTACTTC. Protein product: CASSKRRADEQYF.

Concerning this clone itself: The same CDR3 is also encoded by other DNA sequences in this sample. The chain has TRBV5-1 and TRBJ2-5; the D is unclear. Trimming cost V 0 bases and J 1 base, with 7 bases left between them. CDR3 length: 14 residues. Germline-derived CDR1 and CDR2 are SGHRS and YFSETQ. The CDR3 reads CASSLAAGQETQYF. CDR3 sequence (DNA): TGCGCCAGCAGCTTGGCGGCAGGCCAAGAGACCCAGTACTTC. The whole variable domain, filled in from reference TRBV5-1 and TRBJ2-5, reads KAGVTQTPRYLIKTRGQQVTLSCSPISGHRSVSWYQQTPGQGLQFLFEYFSETQRNKGNFPGRFSGRQFSNSRSEMNVSTLELGDSALYLCASSLAAGQETQYFGPGTRLLVL.

The chain joins TRBV5-1 to TRBJ2-2; 9 nucleotides line up with TRBD2. V was clipped by 4 bases and J by 1 base; unmatched bases: 8. Germline loops: CDR1 SGHRS, CDR2 YFSETQ. The CDR3 has 17 amino acids. CDR3 sequence (DNA): TGCGCCAGCAGCGCCCGACTAGCGGAGGGGAACACCGGGGAGCTGTTTTTT. Its protein product is CASSARLAEGNTGELFF. Combining the CDR3 with reference TRBV5-1 and TRBJ2-2 gives the whole variable domain KAGVTQTPRYLIKTRGQQVTLSCSPISGHRSVSWYQQTPGQGLQFLFEYFSETQRNKGNFPGRFSGRQFSNSRSEMNVSTLELGDSALYLCASSARLAEGNTGELFFGEGSRLTVL.

The gene calls are TRBV19 and TRBJ1-2; TRBD1 matches 7 bases. The V gene end was trimmed by 3 bases and the J gene end by 3 bases; junction bases not matched to a gene: 1. The CDR3 is 13 residues long. Germline loops: CDR1 LNHDA, CDR2 SQIVND (reference sequence). The CDR3 loop is CASSIDRDYGYTF. The CDR3 DNA follows: TGTGCCAGTAGTATCGACAGGGACTATGGCTACACCTTC.

The chain uses TRBV5-6 and TRBJ1-5, with D tentatively TRBD1 (5 bases). V gave up 2 bases and J gave up 3 bases, with 9 bases separating them. The CDR3 runs to 14 residues. Germline CDR1 reads SGHDT; CDR2 reads YYEEEE. The CDR3 loop reads CASSLGTYNQPQHF. CDR3 nucleotide sequence: TGTGCCAGCAGCTTAGGGACTTACAATCAGCCCCAGCATTTT.

The chain is built from TRBV6-1 and TRBJ1-5, with D unclear. The V end lost 1 base, the J end lost 6 bases, and 19 bases lay between the germline ends. Germline CDR1 MNHNS, CDR2 SASEGT. The CDR3 sequence is 17 residues long. CDR3 region: CASSEGSSSRYPQPQHF. For the CDR3, the DNA is TGTGCCAGCAGTGAAGGGAGCTCCAGTCGATATCCTCAGCCCCAGCATTTT.

This clone appeared a single time. The rearrangement links TRBV19 to TRBJ1-4, with 10 nucleotides matching TRBD1. The germline gives CDR1 LNHDA, CDR2 SQIVND (reference sequence). The ends lost 6 bases at V and 7 bases at J; junction bases unmatched: 5. CDR3 length: 14 amino acids. The CDR3 region has the DNA TGTGCCAGTAGGCGACAGGGGGCGAGTGAAAAACTGTTTTTT. Translating it yields CASRRQGASEKLFF.

The chain has TRBV29-1 and TRBJ1-2; no reliable D call. The V gene's germline CDR1 is SQVTM and CDR2 ANQGSEA. V was pared by 6 bases and J by 4 bases, with 12 bases between. This CDR3 spans 12 amino acids. Here the CDR3 reads CSVGVGLYGYTF. The CDR3 DNA follows: TGCAGCGTGGGAGTAGGCCTCTATGGCTACACCTTC.

V is TRBV7-9 and J is TRBJ1-2; the D is unclear. The CDR3 covers 13 residues. Trimming pared 4 bases from V and 2 bases from J, leaving 8 bases between. Germline CDR1 SEHNR, CDR2 FQNEAQ (reference sequence). The CDR3 region has the DNA TGTGCCAGCAGCTCAACAGAGAACTATGGCTACACCTTC. It encodes CASSSTENYGYTF.

The chain is built from TRBV10-3 and TRBJ2-1; TRBD2 aligns across 7 bases. Trimming cost V 4 bases and J 2 bases; bases outside gene matches: 5. CDR3 size: 15 residues. Germline loops: CDR1 ENHRY, CDR2 SYGVKD. As DNA, the CDR3 is TGTGCCATCAGTGCAGGACTAGAGACCTACAATGAGCAGTTCTTC. Encoded protein: CAISAGLETYNEQFF.

The V gene is TRBV18, the J gene TRBJ2-7, with D perhaps matching TRBD1 (6 bases). This CDR3 has 17 amino acids. Per germline, CDR1 KGHSH and CDR2 LQKENI. V gave up 5 bases and J gave up 0 bases, with 20 bases separating them. The CDR3 bases are TGTGCCAGCTCAATTGATGTTGGGCAGGGGATCTCCTACGAGCAGTACTTC. Protein product: CASSIDVGQGISYEQYF.

This clone has more than one count but fewer than ten. The chain is built from TRBV19 and TRBJ2-6; a possible D gene is TRBD1 (7 bases). The CDR3 spans 16 residues. With 6 bases removed from V and 0 bases from J, the gap between germline ends came to 12 bases. Germline CDR1 LNHDA, CDR2 SQIVND (reference sequence). The CDR3 region is CASRRDSLSGANVLTF. CDR3 sequence (DNA): TGTGCCAGTAGGCGGGACAGCCTCTCTGGGGCCAACGTCCTGACTTTC.

V usage is TRBV7-8 and J usage is TRBJ1-3; D not certain. Germline V gives CDR1 SGHVS, CDR2 FQNEAQ. The CDR3 sequence is 14 residues long. V lost 3 bases, J lost 3 bases, and 9 bases lay in between. Here the CDR3 DNA reads TGTGCCAGCAGCTTTGGGCAGGATGGAAACACCATATATTTT. Encoded protein: CASSFGQDGNTIYF.

The chain employs TRBV18 and TRBJ1-1; TRBD1 aligns across 7 bases. CDR1 is KGHSH and CDR2 is LQKENI in the germline V gene. After removal of 1 base from V and 3 bases from J, the junction contained 11 bases not matched to a gene. This CDR3 is built from 17 residues. CDR3 sequence (DNA): TGTGCCAGCTCACCACTCCCAGGGGGTCGGACGGACACTGAAGCTTTCTTT. This translates into CASSPLPGGRTDTEAFF.

V is TRBV6-5 and J is TRBJ1-2; 8 bases match TRBD1. Trimming cost V 4 bases and J 5 bases; bases outside gene matches: 3. CDR1 and CDR2 from the germline V gene are MNHEY and SVGAGI. This CDR3 has 13 residues. The CDR3 DNA is TGTGCCAGCAGTTCTAACAGGGGGTATGGCTACACCTTC. This encodes CASSSNRGYGYTF.

The V and J genes are TRBV5-1 and TRBJ2-7; 9 nucleotides line up with TRBD1. Germline CDR1 and CDR2: SGHRS and YFSETQ. This CDR3 region has 16 residues. V was pared by 0 bases and J by 2 bases, with 6 bases of the junction left unmatched. CDR3 residues: CASSLGGTGPPYEQYF. CDR3 in DNA: TGCGCCAGCAGCTTGGGCGGGACAGGGCCTCCCTACGAGCAGTACTTC.

This chain uses TRBV4-1 with TRBJ1-5, with D perhaps matching TRBD1 (6 bases). The germline V and J ends were trimmed by 0 bases and 9 bases, with 12 bases remaining between them. The germline CDR1 and CDR2 sequences are MGHRA and YSYEKL. The CDR3 covers 14 residues. The CDR3 sequence: CASSQDRGQRPQHF. For the CDR3, the DNA is TGCGCCAGCAGCCAAGACAGGGGCCAGCGGCCCCAGCATTTT.

The V gene is TRBV2, the J gene TRBJ1-4; D not resolved. V was clipped by 5 bases and J by 8 bases, with 12 bases between them. This CDR3 contains 13 residues. Germline V gene lookup returns CDR1 SNHLY and CDR2 FYNNEI. The CDR3 here is CASSLQAREKLFF. The DNA for the CDR3 is TGTGCCAGCAGTCTCCAAGCGAGGGAAAAACTGTTTTTT.

In this sample, this clone turned up a few times. At the DNA level, this CDR3 is encoded by other sequences in the same sample as well. This chain links TRBV5-1 with TRBJ1-1; D is uncertain. Germline V gene lookup returns CDR1 SGHRS and CDR2 YFSETQ. This CDR3 comprises 13 residues. V lost 1 base and J 2 bases, leaving 6 bases between the germline ends. The CDR3 region has the DNA TGCGCCAGCAGCTTGACGGGAAACACTGAAGCTTTCTTT. Protein sequence: CASSLTGNTEAFF.

Only one count was recorded for this clone. The CDR3 bases are TGCGCCAGCAGCTTGGTATCACAGGCGCTCCAAGAGACCCAGTACTTC. Protein: CASSLVSQALQETQYF. The chain uses TRBV5-1 and TRBJ2-5; D is possibly TRBD1 (5 bases). The CDR3 is 16 residues long. CDR1 and CDR2 from the germline V gene are SGHRS and YFSETQ. Trimming shortened V by 0 bases and J by 1 base, and 13 bases separated the two germline ends. Full variable domain (rest looked up from reference TRBV5-1 and TRBJ2-5): KAGVTQTPRYLIKTRGQQVTLSCSPISGHRSVSWYQQTPGQGLQFLFEYFSETQRNKGNFPGRFSGRQFSNSRSEMNVSTLELGDSALYLCASSLVSQALQETQYFGPGTRLLVL.

With regard to this clone: Its ends do not fully match the called genes, so a read error is possible. The chain is built from TRBV5-4 and TRBJ2-1; TRBD2 might be the D (6 bases). The length of the CDR3 is 13 residues. Germline CDR1 reads SGHNT; CDR2 reads YYREEE (reference sequence). This CDR3 is CASNLAGGNEQFF. The CDR3 nucleotides read TGTGCCAGCAACTTGGCCGGGGGTAATGAGCAGTTCTTC.